A single TCR beta chain is shown here with its context. Its antigen remains unidentified. Trimming at V came to 3 bases and at J to 0 bases, leaving 8 bases not matched to a gene. Germline V gives CDR1 SGHAT, CDR2 FQNNGV. This CDR3 has 17 residues. This specimen belongs to a study of cytomegalovirus exposure and HLA in healthy donors. Amplification used 60 Vbeta primers and 13 Jbeta primers. Assay used: immunoSEQ multiplex PCR; TCRdb lists only in-frame clones, some missing. The data contain over 90,000 clones, around 72% of them seen just once; the ten biggest clones take up about 3.5%. General study results and limits: Generally TCR sequences proved uncommon, though certain public TCRs appeared in numerous donors. Earlier analysis yielded a pattern in which most TCR beta V segments were productive about 90% or about 30% of the time. Indistinguishable V segments, including TRBV6-2 and TRBV6-3, were excluded. Among CMV-associated TCR beta chains, most appeared HLA-restricted in a later analysis.

Source material: PBMCs. This chain uses TRBV11-2 with TRBJ2-3; 8 nucleotides align to TRBD1. The clonotype originates from a man in his forties or fifties in good health and CMV-seronegative. The CDR3 loop reads CASSFSVAGGSTDTQYF. The CDR3 nucleotides read TGTGCCAGCAGCTTCTCCGTTGCAGGGGGCAGCACAGATACGCAGTATTTT. The full variable domain, completed using reference TRBV11-2 and TRBJ2-3, is EAGVAQSPRYKIIEKRQSVAFWCNPISGHATLYWYQQILGQGPKLLIQFQNNGVVDDSQLPKDRFSAERLKGVDSTLKIQPAKLEDSAVYLCASSFSVAGGSTDTQYFGPGTRLTVL.